The 4 T cell receptor beta chains below were found in one sample sequenced in a study of blood T cells in healthy people across ages. It was with a sample-barcoded 5' primer and a J-beta primer mix that a second PCR of roughly 7 to 12 cycles was run. TCRdb re-called the 5' RACE reads with MiXCR, one entry per CDR3 protein. The table has roughly 1.7 million distinct CDR3 sequences, about 35% seen once. Sequenced material: blood. These receptor sequences come from a woman between 25 and 40 years old in good health.

This clonotype was detected many times. This sequence joins TRBV25-1 and TRBJ1-6; D is uncertain. This CDR3 is 15 amino acids long. Trimming took 4 bases from V and 9 from J, leaving 16 bases between them. Germline CDR1 and CDR2: MGHDK and SYGVNS. The CDR3 protein is CASSALDGEASPLHF. DNA of the CDR3: TGTGCCAGCAGTGCTCTGGACGGTGAGGCTTCACCCCTCCACTTT.

This clonotype was seen a handful of times. The rearrangement joins TRBV6-5 to TRBJ2-2; 11 bases are shared with TRBD2. This CDR3 comprises 14 residues. J lost 6 bases, V lost 5 bases, and 2 bases had no gene match. Germline V gene data show CDR1 as MNHEY and CDR2 as SVGAGI. The DNA of the CDR3 is TGTGCCAGCAGTCCGGGACTAGCGGCCGGGGAGCTGTTTTTT. Protein product: CASSPGLAAGELFF.

The table lists this clonotype with a few counts. This chain links TRBV5-6 with TRBJ1-6, with a weak D call TRBD1 (5 bases). This CDR3 contains 15 residues. The V gene lost 0 bases and the J gene lost 8 bases, with 12 bases spanning the gap. Germline V gives CDR1 SGHDT, CDR2 YYEEEE. The CDR3 sequence is CASSLAKGTHSPLHF. CDR3 in DNA: TGTGCCAGCAGCTTGGCCAAAGGGACGCATTCACCCCTCCACTTT.

The V gene is TRBV9, the J gene TRBJ1-5; maybe TRBD1 (6 bases). The germline CDR1 and CDR2 sequences are SGDLS and YYNGEE. CDR3 length equals 16 residues. The V end was cut by 4 bases, the J end by 1 base, with 15 bases between. Here the CDR3 DNA reads TGTGCCAGCAGCCCAGGGGTAGGGGCGAGCAATCAGCCCCAGCATTTT. Translating it yields CASSPGVGASNQPQHF.